The 19 T cell receptor beta chains below all came from one sample that was sequenced in a study of CD8 T cells in ankylosing spondylitis. From the 5' RACE reads, TCRdb called clonotypes with MiXCR, one entry per CDR3 protein. The data show approximately 210,000 distinct CDR3 sequences, 9.5% to 15% seen once. The specimen sequenced was blood, either unsorted or a sorted T cell fraction (not recorded which). Every receptor here comes from a male donor with ankylosing spondylitis or in good health (not recorded which).

This chain connects TRBV12-3 or TRBV12-4 to TRBJ2-5; unclear D gene. This CDR3 region has 12 residues. The V end was cut by 4 bases, the J end by 4 bases, with 7 bases between. The CDR3, as DNA: TGTGCCAGCAGTTGGGGTTTAGAGACCCAGTACTTC. It yields the protein CASSWGLETQYF.

The V gene is TRBV19, the J gene TRBJ1-1, with unresolved D. Trimming pared 8 bases from V and 0 bases from J, leaving 13 bases between. The CDR3 loop spans 14 amino acids. The germline V gene has CDR1 LNHDA and CDR2 SQIVND (reference sequence). CDR3 in DNA: TGTGCCAGTGGCTTTGGGCCTATGAACACTGAAGCTTTCTTT. This encodes CASGFGPMNTEAFF. Full variable domain (outside the CDR3, taken from reference TRBV19 and TRBJ1-1): DGGITQSPKYLFRKEGQNVTLSCEQNLNHDAMYWYRQDPGQGLRLIYYSQIVNDFQKGDIAEGYSVSREKKESFPLTVTSAQKNPTAFYLCASGFGPMNTEAFFGQGTRLTVV.

The J gene is TRBJ2-3, the V gene TRBV29-1, with 7 bases lining up with TRBD1. CDR3 size: 11 residues. Trimming removed 6 bases from V and 9 bases from J; junction bases left unmatched: 6. The germline CDR1 and CDR2 sequences are SQVTM and ANQGSEA. CDR3 nucleotide sequence: TGCAGCGTCCCGCACAGGGGAACGCAGTATTTT. This translates into CSVPHRGTQYF.

The chain uses TRBV7-9 and TRBJ2-5, with 10 bases fitting TRBD1. V was pared by 3 bases and J by 2 bases, with 9 bases of the junction left unmatched. The V gene's germline CDR1 is SEHNR and CDR2 FQNEAQ (reference sequence). The CDR3 length is 17 residues. CDR3 loop: CASSLTDRGHLQETQYF. Written as DNA, the CDR3 is TGTGCCAGCAGCTTGACTGACAGGGGGCACCTACAAGAGACCCAGTACTTC.

This clonotype was detected only a few times. The V gene is TRBV20-1, the J gene TRBJ2-7, with 8 bases that match TRBD2. The CDR3 sequence is 15 residues long. Germline CDR1 DFQATT, CDR2 SNEGSKA (reference sequence). V lost 0 bases and J lost 4; bases outside the gene matches: 8. CDR3 protein: CSARDWEAGEYEQYF. The DNA of the CDR3 is TGCAGTGCTAGAGATTGGGAAGCGGGAGAGTACGAGCAGTACTTC.

The chain joins TRBV5-1 to TRBJ2-7; the match to TRBD2 covers 8 bases. V was pared by 4 bases and J by 5 bases, with 11 bases of the junction left unmatched. CDR1 is SGHRS and CDR2 is YFSETQ in the germline V gene. The CDR3 is 15 amino acids. The chain's CDR3 is CASSALPSGLNEQYF. The CDR3 bases are TGCGCCAGCAGCGCCCTTCCTAGCGGGCTAAACGAGCAGTACTTC.

In its sample, this clonotype was seen a few times. This chain joins TRBV5-1 and TRBJ1-1, with D possibly matching TRBD1 (5 bases). CDR1 is SGHRS and CDR2 is YFSETQ in the germline V gene. The CDR3 spans 17 residues. V was pared by 4 bases and J by 1 base, with 20 bases between. In DNA, the CDR3 is TGCGCCAGCAGCCCCCCTCGGGCGGGGGTGGGGAACACTGAAGCTTTCTTT. Its protein product is CASSPPRAGVGNTEAFF.

This clonotype appeared many times. V gene TRBV3-1 combines with J gene TRBJ2-7; possibly TRBD1 for D (6 bases). Trimming shortened V by 1 base and J by 3 bases, and 7 bases separated the two germline ends. Germline CDR1 LGHDT, CDR2 YNNKEL (reference sequence). The CDR3 has 13 amino acids. Here the CDR3 reads CASSQAGDYEQYF. Here the CDR3 DNA reads TGTGCCAGCAGCCAAGCAGGGGACTACGAGCAGTACTTC.

This chain joins TRBV27 and TRBJ2-2; D is perhaps TRBD1 or TRBD2 (5 bases each). Germline V lookup: CDR1 MNHEY, CDR2 SMNVEV (reference sequence). Trimming removed 8 bases from V and 6 bases from J, with 10 bases in between. The CDR3 runs to 12 residues. CDR3 sequence: CASSEGSGELFF. As DNA, the CDR3 is TGTGCCAGCTCTGAGGGGTCCGGGGAGCTGTTTTTT.

V gene TRBV12-3 or TRBV12-4 combines with J gene TRBJ2-5; 11 bases fit TRBD2. V lost 5 bases to trimming and J lost 4 bases; unmatched junction nucleotides: 6. The CDR3 runs to 15 residues. CDR3 sequence: CASSITGLAGETQYF. The CDR3 DNA is TGTGCCAGCAGTATTACTGGACTAGCGGGAGAGACCCAGTACTTC.

About this clonotype: The missing conserved phenylalanine or tryptophan at the end of this CDR3 makes a read error likely. This chain links TRBV29-1 with TRBJ1-1, with a weak D call TRBD1 (5 bases). Trimming left V 6 bases short and J 0 bases short, with 14 bases between. The CDR3 loop spans 14 amino acids. Germline lookup yields CDR1 SQVTM and CDR2 ANQGSEA. DNA for the CDR3: TGCAGCGTGGCCGCCGGGACTATGAACACTGAAGCTTTCATT. It is translated as CSVAAGTMNTEAFI.

This clonotype was picked up a small number of times. This chain links TRBV4-1 with TRBJ2-7; TRBD1 matches at 10 bases. Germline V gene data show CDR1 as MGHRA and CDR2 as YSYEKL. This CDR3 contains 15 residues. The junction had 6 bases not matched to a gene; V was cut back by 3 bases and J by 4 bases. CDR3 coding DNA: TGCGCCAGCAGCCAGACCGGGACAGGGGTTTACGAGCAGTACTTC. This encodes CASSQTGTGVYEQYF.

A few counts support this clonotype. The chain carries TRBV12-5 and TRBJ2-7; TRBD1 or TRBD2 may be the D gene (6 bases each). The CDR3 contains 13 residues. V lost 6 bases and J 3 bases, leaving 12 bases between the germline ends. In germline, CDR1 is LGHNT, CDR2 FRNRAP. As DNA, the CDR3 is TGTGCTAGTGGGGAGGGACACCTCTACGAGCAGTACTTC. As protein: CASGEGHLYEQYF.

The chain carries TRBV15 and TRBJ1-1; the match to TRBD1 covers 8 bases. CDR1 and CDR2 from the germline V gene are LNHNV and YYDKDF (reference sequence). There are 17 residues in the CDR3. J was trimmed by 0 bases and V by 4 bases; bases with no gene match: 10. The CDR3 here is CATSTTQGARVNTEAFF. CDR3 coding DNA: TGTGCCACCAGCACTACTCAGGGGGCGAGGGTGAACACTGAAGCTTTCTTT.

Only a few counts were recorded for this clonotype. The chain joins TRBV27 to TRBJ1-2; 8 positions match TRBD1. Germline CDR1 is MNHEY and CDR2 is SMNVEV (reference sequence). With 6 bases clipped from V and 4 bases from J, the junction kept 7 bases outside the gene matches. The CDR3 runs to 14 residues. The chain's CDR3 is CASRGQGSGYGYTF. The CDR3 coding sequence is TGTGCCAGCAGAGGACAGGGATCGGGCTATGGCTACACCTTC.

V and J are TRBV7-2 and TRBJ2-3, with D maybe TRBD2 (6 bases). Germline V gene data show CDR1 as SGHTA and CDR2 as FQGNSA. The CDR3 is 13 residues long. The V gene lost 6 bases and the J gene lost 10 bases, with 17 bases spanning the gap. CDR3 protein: CASSPPGGAPQYF. Here the CDR3 DNA reads TGTGCCAGCAGTCCCCCTGGAGGGGCGCCGCAGTATTTT.

The J gene is TRBJ2-1, the V gene TRBV2; 8 nucleotides align to TRBD1. The trim removed 7 bases at V and 8 bases at J, leaving 13 bases unmatched. There are 15 residues in the CDR3. Per the germline V gene, CDR1 is SNHLY and CDR2 is FYNNEI. Written as DNA, the CDR3 is TGTGCCAGCAAAGGAACAGGGGGGCAAAGCGATGAGCAGTTCTTC. It encodes CASKGTGGQSDEQFF. The full variable domain, rest sourced from reference TRBV2 and TRBJ2-1, is EPEVTQTPSHQVTQMGQEVILRCVPISNHLYFYWYRQILGQKVEFLVSFYNNEISEKSEIFDDQFSVERPDGSNFTLKIRSTKLEDSAMYFCASKGTGGQSDEQFFGPGTRLTVL.

This clonotype was seen just once. This chain joins TRBV12-3 or TRBV12-4 and TRBJ2-7; 8 nucleotides agree with TRBD1. Germline trimming cut 5 bases from V and 10 bases from J; bases unmatched to any gene: 7. The CDR3 spans 12 residues. The CDR3 spells CASSIGQGKQYF. CDR3 DNA sequence: TGTGCCAGCAGTATCGGACAGGGAAAACAGTACTTC.

This clonotype has ten or more counts. The chain uses TRBV7-9 and TRBJ1-1; 9 bases are shared with TRBD1. The CDR3 extends over 15 amino acids. The germline gives CDR1 SEHNR, CDR2 FQNEAQ (reference sequence). V trimming: 7 bases; J trimming: 7 bases; junction bases outside the gene matches: 13. This CDR3 is CASTLSGTGSNEAFF. DNA for the CDR3: TGTGCCAGCACCCTTAGCGGGACAGGGAGCAATGAAGCTTTCTTT. Full variable domain (missing parts from reference TRBV7-9 and TRBJ1-1): DTGVSQNPRHKITKRGQNVTFRCDPISEHNRLYWYRQTLGQGPEFLTYFQNEAQLEKSRLLSDRFSAERPKGSFSTLEIQRTEQGDSAMYLCASTLSGTGSNEAFFGQGTRLTVV.